This T cell receptor beta chain was identified in a study of identical twins. Study conclusions and caveats: Excess sharing between twins was weaker in beta out-of-frame sequences.

TCRdb passed the 5' RACE reads through MiXCR, listing each CDR3 protein once. The sample consists of about 220,000 distinct CDR3 sequences, roughly 7.5% of them appearing once. The CDR3 loop spans 12 amino acids. In germline, CDR1 is SQVTM, CDR2 ANQGSEA. The trim removed 2 bases at V and 8 bases at J, leaving 2 bases unmatched. In this sample, this clonotype turned up a few times. The antigen is undetermined. Separately, the same data were catalogued under a study of yellow fever vaccine responses in identical twins.

The TCR sequence derives from a woman between 18 and 30 years old in good health. This chain joins TRBV29-1 and TRBJ1-4, with TRBD1 matching 7 bases. The sequenced sample consisted of CD8+ T cells sorted from blood. The CDR3 region is CSVEQGGEKLFF. CDR3 coding DNA: TGCAGCGTTGAACAGGGGGGGGAAAAACTGTTTTTT.